The T cell receptor beta chain described here comes from a study of PD-1 blockade in mismatch repair-deficient tumors. Germline V gene data show CDR1 as SNHLY and CDR2 as FYNNEI. V lost 3 bases and J lost 4; bases outside the gene matches: 7. This CDR3 contains 16 residues. Regarding this clone: The antigen remains undetermined.

Profiling relied on immunoSEQ multiplex PCR, and the TCRdb table lists in-frame clones only, not all of them. The profile shows around 110,000 clones, more than 60% of them singletons. Study-level points and caveats: Tumor-resident clones, often absent from pretreatment blood, expanded after pembrolizumab and then contracted.

Every patient had mismatch repair deficiency by PCR or immunohistochemistry. TCRs were sequenced from a few patients responding to pembrolizumab. The gene calls are TRBV2 and TRBJ1-5, with TRBD1 matching over 9 bases. This TCR was sampled from an adult with mismatch repair-deficient cancer. The material was peripheral blood, obtained 60 weeks after starting pembrolizumab. This chain's CDR3 is CASSDGTGFGNQPQHF. The DNA of the CDR3 is TGTGCCAGCAGTGACGGGACAGGGTTTGGAAATCAGCCCCAGCATTTT.